What follows are 24 T cell receptor beta chains derived from one specimen sequenced in a study of early T cells in non-severe SARS-CoV-2 infection (dated by TCRdb to the early 2020s). To prepare the library, 5' RACE was applied. TCRdb lists the instrument as NextSeq 500. TCRdb took the public reads, trimmed them with fastp at Q25, ran MiXCR for clone calling and kept in-frame beta chains. Each CDR3 protein gets just one entry, which takes the most common genes and DNA from the rows behind it. The sample records roughly 120,000 distinct CDR3 sequences, just under 15% of which are singletons. 21% of the sample is held by the ten biggest clonotypes. Sequencing was done on a sample of whole blood. These receptors were taken from an adult who was a healthcare worker with PCR-confirmed SARS-CoV-2 infection or an uninfected control (not recorded which).

The rearrangement joins TRBV25-1 to TRBJ2-3; no clear D gene. The CDR3 has 11 residues. CDR1 MGHDK and CDR2 SYGVNS come from the germline V gene. Trimming removed 7 bases at V and 4 bases at J, with 6 bases between. CDR3 in amino acids: CASTPADTQYF. CDR3 coding DNA: TGTGCCAGCACACCCGCAGATACGCAGTATTTT. The variable domain in full, with the rest retrieved from reference TRBV25-1 and TRBJ2-3, is EADIYQTPRYLVIGTGKKITLECSQTMGHDKMYWYQQDPGMELHLIHYSYGVNSTEKGDLSSESTVSRIRTEHFPLTLESARPSHTSQYLCASTPADTQYFGPGTRLTVL.

V usage is TRBV5-1 and J usage is TRBJ2-1; TRBD1 matches 7 bases. This CDR3 is built from 14 residues. With 6 bases clipped from V and 8 bases from J, the junction kept 11 bases outside the gene matches. Looked up from germline, CDR1 is SGHRS and CDR2 is YFSETQ. CDR3 residues: CASNGQAQGDEQFF. The CDR3 nucleotides are TGCGCCAGCAACGGACAGGCCCAGGGTGATGAGCAGTTCTTC.

This clonotype was detected only a few times. The V and J genes are TRBV12-3 or TRBV12-4 and TRBJ2-5; tentative D call: TRBD1 (5 bases). V was clipped by 7 bases and J by 3 bases, with 15 bases between them. CDR3 length equals 14 residues. CDR3 nucleotides: TGTGCCAGCACATACGGTGGCAGGGAAGAGACCCAGTACTTC. Its protein product is CASTYGGREETQYF.

This clonotype has only a few counts. CDR3 nucleotides: TGTGCCAGCAGCCGGGTCCATGAGCAGTTCTTC. Translated: CASSRVHEQFF. The V call is TRBV7-8, the J call TRBJ2-1; D not certain. The CDR3 covers 11 residues. Germline values: CDR1 SGHVS, CDR2 FQNEAQ. The V end was cut by 5 bases, the J end by 8 bases, with 7 bases between.

In this sample, this clonotype turned up a few times. This chain links TRBV20-1 with TRBJ2-4; no clear D gene. V lost 5 bases to trimming and J lost 0 bases, with 8 bases between them. The germline V gene has CDR1 DFQATT and CDR2 SNEGSKA (reference sequence). The CDR3 runs to 13 residues. This CDR3 is CSAPNLAKNIQYF. The CDR3 region has the DNA TGCAGTGCTCCGAATTTAGCCAAAAACATTCAGTACTTC.

This rearrangement joins TRBV27 to TRBJ2-1; D is perhaps TRBD1 (7 bases). Germline-derived CDR1 and CDR2 are MNHEY and SMNVEV (reference sequence). V was clipped by 5 bases and J by 3 bases, with 14 bases between them. The CDR3 is 15 amino acids. The CDR3 spells CASSQGGGRYNEQFF. Written as DNA, the CDR3 is TGTGCCAGCAGTCAGGGGGGAGGTCGCTACAATGAGCAGTTCTTC.

V is TRBV5-1 and J is TRBJ2-1; perhaps D is TRBD1 or TRBD2 (7 bases each). This CDR3 is 15 amino acids long. The V end lost 2 bases, the J end lost 2 bases, and 11 bases lay between the germline ends. The germline V gene has CDR1 SGHRS and CDR2 YFSETQ. The CDR3, as DNA: TGCGCCAGCAGCTTAGCGGGACAGACCTACAATGAGCAGTTCTTC. Protein product: CASSLAGQTYNEQFF.

V gene TRBV20-1 combines with J gene TRBJ2-7; 9 nucleotides agree with TRBD2. J gave up 2 bases and V 2 bases, and 7 bases lay outside the gene matches. The CDR3 extends over 15 amino acids. Germline V CDR1 and CDR2: DFQATT, SNEGSKA (reference sequence). DNA of the CDR3: TGCAGTGCTAGACCGATAGCGGGGGCGACCTACGAGCAGTACTTC. Encoded protein: CSARPIAGATYEQYF.

At least ten counts were recorded for this clonotype. The rearrangement joins TRBV7-2 to TRBJ2-3, with D hard to call. The ends were cut back, 4 bases at V and 5 bases at J, with 10 bases in the middle. This CDR3 comprises 13 residues. CDR1 and CDR2 (germline): SGHTA, FQGNSA. The CDR3 region is CASSSTVKDTQYF. CDR3 coding DNA: TGTGCCAGCAGCTCAACAGTGAAAGATACGCAGTATTTT.

This clonotype was seen only a few times. The V gene is TRBV7-3, the J gene TRBJ2-1, with D hard to call. Germline lookup yields CDR1 SGHTA and CDR2 FQGTGA. Trimming removed 4 bases from V and 9 bases from J, with 16 bases in between. This CDR3 has 14 amino acids. CDR3 in DNA: TGTGCCAGCAGCTCGAACATTAACCGTGGTGAGCAGTTCTTC. Amino acids: CASSSNINRGEQFF.

The chain combines TRBV12-5 with TRBJ2-2; D call uncertain. The CDR3 has 12 amino acids. Between the trimmed V and J ends, which lost 2 bases and 6 bases, there was a span of 4 bases. The V gene's germline CDR1 is LGHNT and CDR2 FRNRAP. CDR3 amino acids: CASGLPPGELFF. CDR3 DNA: TGTGCTAGTGGTTTGCCCCCCGGGGAGCTGTTTTTT.

This clonotype was detected a few times. The chain recombines TRBV19 with TRBJ2-7; D assignment may be TRBD1 or TRBD2 (5 bases each). Trimming removed 3 bases at V and 4 bases at J, with 13 bases between. Germline CDR1 reads LNHDA; CDR2 reads SQIVND (reference sequence). This CDR3 is 14 amino acids long. CDR3 nucleotide sequence: TGTGCCAGTAGTATGGGACCCCCGCCGTACGAGCAGTACTTC. Translated, it gives CASSMGPPPYEQYF.

This clonotype came up a few times. DNA of the CDR3: TGTGCCTGGAGTGTCCTGGGTAACACCGGGGAGCTGTTTTTT. It encodes CAWSVLGNTGELFF. The chain combines TRBV30 with TRBJ2-2, with D hard to call. The V end lost 0 bases, the J end lost 2 bases, and 7 bases lay between the germline ends. The CDR3 sequence is 14 residues long. Germline V gene sequence: CDR1 GTSNPN, CDR2 SVGIG (reference sequence).

V and J are TRBV18 and TRBJ1-1; 12 bases are shared with TRBD1. Germline V gene data show CDR1 as KGHSH and CDR2 as LQKENI. The CDR3 totals 15 residues. V trimming: 6 bases; J trimming: 1 base; junction bases outside the gene matches: 3. The CDR3 loop is CASSGTGGWNTEAFF. Written as DNA, the CDR3 is TGTGCCAGCTCTGGGACAGGGGGCTGGAACACTGAAGCTTTCTTT.

The CDR3 nucleotides are TGCAGTGCTAACAGGTACTCGGAGCAGTACTTC. Protein sequence: CSANRYSEQYF. The chain links TRBV20-1 to TRBJ2-7; D possibly corresponds to TRBD1 (5 bases). Trimming stripped 4 bases from V and 7 bases from J, with 11 bases between. The CDR3 loop spans 11 amino acids. Germline CDR1 is DFQATT and CDR2 is SNEGSKA (reference sequence).

This clonotype was seen at least ten times. CDR3 loop: CASSQASGGYQETQYF. CDR3 DNA: TGTGCCAGCAGCCAAGCTAGCGGGGGGTACCAAGAGACCCAGTACTTC. The gene calls are TRBV3-1 and TRBJ2-5; TRBD2 matches 11 bases. V gave up 1 base and J gave up 0 bases; unmatched junction bases: 1. The germline V gene encodes CDR1 LGHDT and CDR2 YNNKEL (reference sequence). CDR3 length: 16 amino acids.

The CDR3 protein is CASSPAWTSGYNEQFF. The CDR3, as DNA: TGTGCCAGCTCACCCGCGTGGACTAGCGGTTACAATGAGCAGTTCTTC. The chain has TRBV18 and TRBJ2-1; TRBD2 matches 10 bases. The CDR3 runs 16 residues. The junction had 6 bases not matched to a gene; V was cut back by 3 bases and J by 4 bases. Germline values: CDR1 KGHSH, CDR2 LQKENI.

This clonotype has only a few counts. This chain joins TRBV3-1 and TRBJ2-5, with TRBD2 identical over 12 bases. This CDR3 is built from 16 residues. The ends lost 6 bases at V and 5 bases at J; junction bases unmatched: 10. Germline CDR1 reads LGHDT; CDR2 reads YNNKEL (reference sequence). The CDR3 region has the DNA TGTGCCAGCAGGGGGACTAGCGGGTTGTGGAGTGAGACCCAGTACTTC. Amino acid sequence: CASRGTSGLWSETQYF.

This clonotype has just a few counts. The gene calls are TRBV12-3 or TRBV12-4 and TRBJ1-1, with a possible D match to TRBD1 (5 bases). CDR3 size: 12 residues. Trimming left V 5 bases short and J 6 bases short, with 10 bases between. The CDR3 reads CASSVRGAEAFF. The CDR3 DNA reads TGTGCCAGCAGTGTTCGGGGGGCTGAAGCTTTCTTT.

This clonotype was seen at least ten times. The chain couples TRBV3-1 to TRBJ2-7; 10 bases fit TRBD2. Germline values: CDR1 LGHDT, CDR2 YNNKEL (reference sequence). The CDR3 runs to 15 residues. Trimming removed 1 base from V and 3 bases from J; junction bases left unmatched: 3. The CDR3 protein is CASSQGLAGVYEQYF. DNA of the CDR3: TGTGCCAGCAGCCAAGGTCTAGCGGGGGTCTACGAGCAGTACTTC.

This clonotype appeared a few times. The chain combines TRBV3-1 with TRBJ2-2, with 14 bases identical to TRBD2. With 10 bases clipped from V and 8 bases from J, the junction kept 21 bases outside the gene matches. Germline V gene data show CDR1 as LGHDT and CDR2 as YNNKEL (reference sequence). The length of the CDR3 is 19 residues. The CDR3 coding sequence is TGTGCCATCCCCAGAAAACCGGGACTAGCGGGGGCCCACGCTGGGGAGCTGTTTTTT. Protein sequence: CAIPRKPGLAGAHAGELFF.

This chain uses TRBV11-2 with TRBJ2-1; D call uncertain. CDR3 length equals 11 residues. Germline CDR1 reads SGHAT; CDR2 reads FQNNGV. V lost 3 bases to trimming and J lost 15 bases, with 12 bases between them. The CDR3 nucleotides read TGTGCCAGCAGCTTTTCCAAGCAGCCGTTCTTC. Translated, it gives CASSFSKQPFF.

This clonotype was seen a handful of times. This rearrangement joins TRBV4-1 to TRBJ1-1; D is undetermined. This CDR3 is 15 amino acids long. The germline gives CDR1 MGHRA, CDR2 YSYEKL. Trimming removed 3 bases from V and 0 bases from J, with 11 bases in between. The CDR3 protein is CASSQATYLNTEAFF. DNA for the CDR3: TGCGCCAGCAGCCAGGCTACCTATCTGAACACTGAAGCTTTCTTT.

This rearrangement joins TRBV2 to TRBJ2-7, with 9 bases matching TRBD1. The CDR3 consists of 14 residues. Trimming removed 6 bases from V and 4 bases from J; junction bases left unmatched: 7. Germline V gene sequence: CDR1 SNHLY, CDR2 FYNNEI. The CDR3 here is CASRVQGADYEQYF. CDR3 in DNA: TGTGCCAGCAGAGTACAGGGGGCAGATTACGAGCAGTACTTC.